This T cell receptor beta chain came from a study of blood T cells in healthy people across ages. The junction had 12 bases not matched to a gene; V was cut back by 8 bases and J by 5 bases. CDR1 is SGHVS and CDR2 is FNYEAQ in the germline V gene. The CDR3 runs to 15 residues. Primed by a sample-barcoded 5' primer and a J-beta primer mix, a second PCR proceeded for roughly 7 to 11 cycles. CDR3-containing paired-end reads numbered at least 3 million in each sample. One entry per CDR3 protein results from TCRdb running MiXCR on the 5' RACE reads. The sample yields fewer than 2,000,000 distinct CDR3 sequences, 30% to 40% seen once.

The V and J genes are TRBV7-6 and TRBJ2-5; the match to TRBD2 covers 9 bases. This TCR came from a woman in her twenties or thirties in good health. Sequenced input: blood. The CDR3 region has the DNA TGTGCCAGCGGACGATCCGGGACTAGCTTCGAGACCCAGTACTTC. Amino acid sequence: CASGRSGTSFETQYF.